Included here is one T cell receptor (beta chain) sequence, with context. Antigen unknown. TCRdb reanalysed the 5' RACE reads using MiXCR and keeps one entry per CDR3 protein. The sample yields some 270,000 distinct CDR3 sequences, under 35% seen once. The V gene end was trimmed by 2 bases and the J gene end by 5 bases; junction bases not matched to a gene: 6. There are 13 residues in the CDR3. Per germline, CDR1 DFQATT and CDR2 SNEGSKA (reference sequence). The data were taken from a study of CD8 T cells in ankylosing spondylitis. General study results and limits: Significantly higher representation of disease-linked clones was reported for matched ankylosing spondylitis synovial fluid.

The chain employs TRBV20-1 and TRBJ2-7, with 7 positions matching TRBD1. The material sequenced was blood, either unsorted or a sorted T cell fraction (not recorded which). This sequence originates from a male donor with ankylosing spondylitis or in good health (not recorded which). In nucleotides, the CDR3 is TGCAGTGCTAGACATCTCGACAGGGACGAGCAGTACTTC. Translation: CSARHLDRDEQYF.